This T cell receptor (beta chain) was identified in a study of glioma-infiltrating T cells. This CDR3 is 14 amino acids long. Germline V CDR1 and CDR2: DFQATT, SNEGSKA (reference sequence). The V end was cut by 0 bases, the J end by 8 bases, with 13 bases between. Using RNA template, CDR3s of TCR alpha and beta were amplified with iRepertoire arm-PCR. MiXCR was run by TCRdb on the multiplex PCR reads, yielding one entry per CDR3 protein. The sample holds about 410,000 distinct CDR3 sequences, 41% seen once. This clonotype was observed a handful of times. The rearrangement joins TRBV20-1 to TRBJ1-4; possibly TRBD1 for D (6 bases). The sequence was obtained from a human donor with low-grade glioma or glioblastoma, undergoing nonglioma brain surgery, or in good health (not recorded which). Sequencing was performed on glioma tissue, nonneoplastic brain tissue, or PBMCs (not recorded which). CDR3 amino acids: CSARDTGRGEKLFF. In nucleotides, the CDR3 is TGCAGTGCTAGAGATACGGGAAGGGGGGAAAAACTGTTTTTT.